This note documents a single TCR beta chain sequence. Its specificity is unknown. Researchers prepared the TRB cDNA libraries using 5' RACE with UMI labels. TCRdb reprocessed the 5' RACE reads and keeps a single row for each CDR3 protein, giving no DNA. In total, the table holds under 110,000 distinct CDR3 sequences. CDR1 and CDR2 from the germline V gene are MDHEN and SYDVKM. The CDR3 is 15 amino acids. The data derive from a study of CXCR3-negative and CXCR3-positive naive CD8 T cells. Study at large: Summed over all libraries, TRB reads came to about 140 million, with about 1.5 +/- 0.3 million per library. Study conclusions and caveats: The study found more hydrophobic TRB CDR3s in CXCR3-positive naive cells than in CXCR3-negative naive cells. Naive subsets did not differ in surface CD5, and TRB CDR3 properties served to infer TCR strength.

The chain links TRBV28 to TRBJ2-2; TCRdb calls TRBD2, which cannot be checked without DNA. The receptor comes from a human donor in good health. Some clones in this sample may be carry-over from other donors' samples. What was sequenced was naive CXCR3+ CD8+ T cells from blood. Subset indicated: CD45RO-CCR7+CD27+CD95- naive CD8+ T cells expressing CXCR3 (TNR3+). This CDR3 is CATHPGLANTGELFF.